Listed below are T cell receptor beta chains from one sample, sequenced in a study of blood T cell repertoires in COVID-19. TCRdb's table, derived via immunoSEQ multiplex PCR, lists solely in-frame clones and lacks some. There are under 300,000 clones in the sample; 82% occur only once, and roughly 4.6% lies in the top ten. The sample was peripheral blood. The source of these receptors is a woman of 80 years or more with active or convalescent COVID-19. CDR3s leave out the opening cysteine and the closing phenylalanine or tryptophan. Clone size appears in some rows only: once, few, many, or a class for an expanded clone.

>TRBJ1-1|TRBV27|NA|12
ASSSQWTGVEAF
>TRBJ2-1|TRBV19|NA|13
ASSIRFASGGEQF
>TRBJ1-2|TRBV18|NA|12
ASSPEGQGTGYT
>TRBJ1-6|TRBV2|NA|13
ASSQDSLYNSPLH
>TRBJ1-3|TRBV18|NA|15
ASSLQAGHSSGNTIY
>TRBJ1-2|TRBV18|NA|12
ASSPPTVSYGYT
>TRBJ1-1|TRBV5-6|NA|12
ASSLGQGVSEAF
>TRBJ1-2|TRBV3-1/TRBV3-2|NA|12
ASSARSYGYGYT
>TRBJ2-5|TRBV5-1|NA|11
ASSPGAGETQY
>TRBJ2-2|TRBV7-9|many|12
ASSPGTSSGELF
>TRBJ2-5|TRBV6-1|NA|13
ASKFSGRMSETQY
>TRBJ1-5|TRBV18|NA|13
ASSPLTGGNQPQH
>TRBJ2-1|TRBV14|NA|11
ASRGTPYNEQF
>TRBJ1-2|TRBV29-1|once|11
SVGTGISYGYT
>TRBJ1-2|TRBV5-1|NA|12
ASSPGTNRDINT
>TRBJ2-1|TRBV30|NA|9
AWSASEVLF
>TRBJ2-3|TRBV18|NA|16
ASSRTRAGTSGRHTQY
>TRBJ1-5|TRBV30|NA|11
AWTGGGNQPQH
>TRBJ1-5|TRBV12-3/TRBV12-4|NA|10
ASSLWQQPQH
>TRBJ1-5|TRBV7-2|NA|13
ASSPHQGGGQPQH
>TRBJ1-1|TRBV28|NA|14
ASSLPQGAGTSEAF
>TRBJ2-7|TRBV5-1|NA|14
ASSPGTSGGTYEQY
>TRBJ1-1|TRBV19|NA|11
ASIDSSNTEAF
>TRBJ1-6|TRBV7-8|few|14
ASSGRTGGVGSPLH
>TRBJ2-2|TRBV27|NA|13
ASRRDSSNTGELF
>TRBJ2-3|TRBV7-2|NA|11
ASRTTGTDTQY
>TRBJ2-1|TRBV6-2/TRBV6-3|NA|13
ASSPTRRGGAQQF
>TRBJ1-5|TRBV19|NA|11
ASGRGENQPQH
>TRBJ1-1|TRBV21-1|NA|14
ASSKGRTGLNTEAF
>TRBJ1-4|TRBV9|NA|11
ASSAGTNEKLF
>TRBJ2-1|TRBV5-1|NA|13
ASRPSGQGWNEQF
>TRBJ2-7|TRBV5-1|NA|12
ASSLVQGFYEQY
>TRBJ1-2|TRBV12-3/TRBV12-4|NA|11
ASSPGTQYGYT
>TRBJ1-5|TRBV7-8|few|14
ASSLGDRGANQPQH
>TRBJ2-3|TRBV28|once|12
ASSRDRVADTQY
>TRBJ2-1|TRBV5-6|few|13
ASSTGTGGSREQF
>TRBJ2-2|TRBV2|few|13
ASSELGQYTGELF
>TRBJ1-2|TRBV2|NA|11
ARVGQGYGGYT
>TRBJ1-2|TRBV20-1|few|9
SASGDYGYT
>TRBJ1-1|TRBV12-3/TRBV12-4|few|9
ASSPTLGAF
>TRBJ2-7|TRBV28|NA|12
ASSFGGRSYEQY
>TRBJ2-7|TRBV5-1|NA|15
ASSLRTSGSTSLEQY
>TRBJ2-2|TRBV2|NA|13
ASSEVSGLVGELF
>TRBJ2-1|TRBV5-1|NA|10
ASSFKGNEQF
>TRBJ2-7|TRBV15|NA|12
ATSREITGYEQY
>TRBJ2-7|TRBV11-2|NA|14
ASSLDSPTTPYEQY
>TRBJ2-3|TRBV30|NA|13
AWGRLAGSTDTQY
>TRBJ2-2|TRBV3-1/TRBV3-2|NA|13
ASSQNLQVVGELF
>TRBJ1-4|TRBV5-1|once|12
ASSFGGANEKLF
>TRBJ1-2|TRBV6-1|NA|13
ASSERHGQGYGYT
>TRBJ1-6|TRBV7-9|once|15
ASSLVGGSSYNSPLH
>TRBJ1-1|TRBV19|NA|11
ASSLNRNTEAF
>TRBJ2-3|TRBV4-1|NA|13
ASSQVGQGTDTQY